The rows below give T cell receptor beta chains drawn from one sample of a study of blood T cell repertoires in COVID-19. The repertoire was sequenced with immunoSEQ multiplex PCR; TCRdb's copy has only in-frame clones and lacks some. The repertoire has under 400,000 clones, about 86% of them found once; the top ten carry roughly 4.2%. Sequences were obtained from PBMCs or T cells enriched from blood (not recorded which). Receptors originate from a woman aged 40 to 55 with acute COVID-19. Each CDR3 is given with its conserved first and last residue. D genes are given only for firm matches. Size is omitted from some rows. Given values are once, few, many or a class for expanded clones.

v_gene	j_gene	abundance	d_gene	CDR3aa	CDR3nt
TRBV30	TRBJ1-5	-	-	CAWSWVRGPRYRPQHF	TGTGCCTGGAGTTGGGTAAGGGGCCCGAGATATCGGCCCCAGCATTTT
TRBV7-2	TRBJ1-4	-	-	CASRPQGGWGEKLFF	TGTGCCAGCAGGCCTCAGGGAGGGTGGGGTGAAAAACTGTTTTTT
TRBV28	TRBJ2-7	-	-	CATDSRPNYEQYF	TGTGCCACGGACAGTCGACCAAACTACGAGCAGTACTTC
TRBV9	TRBJ2-5	-	TRBD2	CASSVGPRGVAQETQYF	TGTGCCAGCAGCGTAGGCCCCCGGGGGGTAGCTCAAGAAACCCAGTACTTC
TRBV6-5	TRBJ1-2	-	TRBD1	CAGGWTGIRNYGYTF	TGTGCCGGAGGGTGGACAGGGATCAGAAACTATGGCTACACCTTC
TRBV19	TRBJ2-1	-	-	CASSITRSSYNEQFF	TGTGCCAGTAGTATAACGAGGTCCTCCTACAATGAGCAGTTCTTC
TRBV7-3	TRBJ1-1	-	-	CASSLYFGMGISMNTEAFF	TGTGCCAGCAGCTTATATTTCGGGATGGGAATTTCTATGAACACTGAAGCTTTCTTT
TRBV7-2	TRBJ1-6	-	-	CASSLGQDNSPLHF	TGTGCCAGCAGCTTAGGGCAGGATAATTCACCCCTCCACTTT
TRBV15	TRBJ2-7	-	TRBD1	CATSRGTGYEQYF	TGTGCCACCAGCAGAGGGACAGGTTACGAGCAGTACTTC
TRBV12-5	TRBJ2-1	-	TRBD2	CASGQGGLAGGPSYNEQFF	TGTGCTAGTGGTCAGGGGGGACTAGCGGGAGGTCCCTCCTACAATGAGCAGTTCTTC
TRBV11-3	TRBJ1-1	-	TRBD1	CASSLGGTAEAFF	TGTGCCAGCAGCTTAGGTGGGACAGCTGAAGCTTTCTTT
TRBV11-2	TRBJ2-7	once	-	CASSPYHHSYEQYF	TGTGCCAGCAGCCCCTACCACCACTCCTACGAGCAGTACTTC
TRBV19	TRBJ1-1	-	-	CASSAGTLAFF	TGTGCCAGTAGTGCAGGGACTTTGGCTTTCTTT
TRBV27	TRBJ2-7	-	TRBD1	CASSPRQGAYEQYF	TGTGCCAGCAGTCCCCGACAGGGGGCCTACGAGCAGTACTTC
TRBV10-3	TRBJ2-3	-	-	CAISGGPESQYF	TGTGCCATCAGTGGGGGCCCGGAGAGTCAGTATTTT
TRBV4-3	TRBJ2-1	-	-	CASSQDQGTSYNEQFF	TGCGCCAGCAGCCAAGATCAGGGGACCTCCTACAATGAGCAGTTCTTC
TRBV7-9	TRBJ1-2	-	TRBD1	CASSITGTGADGYTF	TGTGCCAGCAGCATAACCGGGACAGGAGCTGATGGCTACACCTTC
TRBV19	TRBJ1-2	-	TRBD1	CASGWTGVGYTF	TGTGCCAGTGGTTGGACAGGGGTCGGCTACACCTTC
TRBV5-5	TRBJ1-5	-	-	CASSPGDQPQHF	TGTGCCAGCAGCCCGGGGGATCAGCCCCAGCATTTT
TRBV4-3	TRBJ1-3	-	TRBD1	CASSQETGTGNTIYF	TGCGCCAGCAGCCAAGAGACAGGGACTGGAAACACCATATATTTT
TRBV7-9	TRBJ1-4	-	TRBD1	CASRRTGLDEKLFF	TGTGCCAGCAGACGGACAGGGTTAGATGAAAAACTGTTTTTT
TRBV6-2/TRBV6-3	TRBJ2-3	-	TRBD2	CASSYRASGDTQYF	TGTGCCAGCAGTTACCGAGCTAGCGGGGATACGCAGTATTTT